Listed below are T cell receptor beta chains from one sample, sequenced in a study of T cells in Graves' hyperthyroidism and ophthalmopathy. TCRdb fed the multiplex PCR reads into MiXCR, producing one record per CDR3 protein. The table lists 200,000 to 300,000 distinct CDR3 sequences, approximately 24% of them singletons, with 35% in the top ten. Sequencing input: blood. The receptors originated from a woman aged 40 to 50 with Graves' ophthalmopathy. CDR3s include the opening cysteine and the closing phenylalanine or tryptophan. The D gene is left open where the match is weak. Clone size is given for some rows only: seen once, a few or many times, or a class if the clone is expanded.

D,size,J,V,CDR3,DNA
NA,NA,TRBJ1-1,TRBV6-2/TRBV6-3,CASRRQTEAFF,TGTGCCAGCAGGCGTCAAACTGAAGCTTTCTTT
NA,many,TRBJ2-5,TRBV6-2/TRBV6-3,CATTRGVHQETQYF,TGTGCCACCACAAGAGGGGTACACCAAGAGACCCAGTACTTC
NA,once,TRBJ1-1,TRBV12-3/TRBV12-4,CASSLEGQRAFF,TGTGCCAGCAGTTTGGAGGGACAACGAGCTTTCTTT
TRBD2,many,TRBJ2-5,TRBV24-1,CATSDQRTSAQETQYF,TGTGCCACCAGTGATCAAAGAACTAGCGCCCAAGAGACCCAGTACTTC
NA,NA,TRBJ2-7,TRBV7-8,CASSLGASEQYF,TGTGCCAGCAGCTTAGGGGCAAGCGAGCAGTACTTC
NA,many,TRBJ2-7,TRBV20-1,CSARGIGGIYEQYF,TGCAGTGCTAGAGGCATTGGTGGAATCTACGAGCAGTACTTC
TRBD1,NA,TRBJ2-7,TRBV6-2/TRBV6-3,CASSAPGQGADEQYF,TGTGCCAGCAGTGCCCCGGGACAGGGGGCCGACGAGCAGTACTTC
NA,few,TRBJ2-7,TRBV20-1,CSAIGRLWEQSF,TGCAGTGCTATCGGGAGACTATGGGAGCAGTCCTTC
TRBD1,NA,TRBJ2-4,TRBV6-5,CASSYRQGMGAKNIQYF,TGTGCCAGCAGTTACAGACAGGGGATGGGGGCCAAAAACATTCAGTACTTC
TRBD1,many,TRBJ2-7,TRBV18,CASSVDRTYEQYF,TGTGCCAGCTCTGTGGACAGGACCTACGAGCAGTACTTC